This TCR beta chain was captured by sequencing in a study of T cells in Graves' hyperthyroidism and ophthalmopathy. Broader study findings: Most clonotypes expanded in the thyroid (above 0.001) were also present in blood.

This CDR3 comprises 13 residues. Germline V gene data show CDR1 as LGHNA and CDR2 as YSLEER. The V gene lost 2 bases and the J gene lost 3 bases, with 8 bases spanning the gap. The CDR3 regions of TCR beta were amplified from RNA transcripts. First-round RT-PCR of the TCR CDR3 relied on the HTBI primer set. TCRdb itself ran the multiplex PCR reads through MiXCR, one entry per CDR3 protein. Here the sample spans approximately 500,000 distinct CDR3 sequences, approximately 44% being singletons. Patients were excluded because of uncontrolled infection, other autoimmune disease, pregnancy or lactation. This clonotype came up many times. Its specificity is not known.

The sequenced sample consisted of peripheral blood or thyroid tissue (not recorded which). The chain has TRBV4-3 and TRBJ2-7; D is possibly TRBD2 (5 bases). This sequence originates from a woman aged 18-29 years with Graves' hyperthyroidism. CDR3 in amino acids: CASSQYTSYEQYF. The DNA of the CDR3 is TGCGCCAGCAGCCAATACACTAGCTACGAGCAGTACTTC.